What follows describes a single TCR beta chain. It has no known antigen specificity. Base quality data are lacking; no much larger clone is found one base away. From a lookup of the germline V gene (reference sequence), CDR1 and CDR2 are DFQATT and SNEGSKA. The junction carries 11 bases between V and J, which are trimmed by 5 bases and 0 bases respectively. The CDR3 goes from the cysteine to the phenylalanine over 15 residues. Only the CDR3 part of the read is kept: 45 bases, read in frame from the first base. The data originate from a study of early T cells in non-severe SARS-CoV-2 infection (dated by TCRdb to the early 2020s). For context, the study as a whole: TCR sequencing used bulk RNA from unsorted whole blood, so alpha and beta chains could not be paired. What the study reported, not specific to this receptor: VDJdb matching was skewed toward anti-spike CD8 responses, so virus-specific expansions were likely underestimated and private and CD4 specificities were missed.

Receptor libraries were prepared by 5' RACE. Sequenced using a NextSeq 500. To correct for sequencing error and PCR bias, the TCR library protocol tagged individual cDNA molecules with unique molecular identifiers. Sequencing covered both TCR alpha and beta chains, and within each sample the abundances of alpha and beta sequences were tightly co-correlated. From the authors' description of their analysis: Decombinator V4 was used to annotate TCR sequences for V gene, J gene and CDR3. Expanded TCRs were defined as changing significantly between any two time points under a Poisson model with p below 0.0001. TCR abundances were normalised to the total number of TCRs sequenced per sample and expressed as counts per million. MAIT TCRs were defined by TRAV1-2 paired with TRAJ12, TRAJ20 or TRAJ33, and iNKT TCRs by TRAV10 paired with TRAJ18. A search of VDJdb, accessed on 1 November 2021, was run for TCRs annotated to CMV, EBV and SARS-CoV-2, with TCRs annotated for multiple antigens excluded. TCRdb trimmed the raw reads at Q25, called clones with MiXCR and kept productive beta chains. Rows with one shared CDR3 protein collapse into an entry with the most common genes and DNA. These V and J calls rely on TCRdb rather than the paper's analysis. This sample lists more than 85,000 distinct CDR3 sequences; around an eighth were detected once. The ten largest clones represent less than 4.5% of the sample.

A case-control design nested within a healthcare worker cohort in London, UK, was used, with weekly nasopharyngeal swab PCR tests and blood sampling performed. Healthcare workers were recruited during the week of the UK lockdown, between 23 and 31 March 2020, and followed weekly for up to about 15 weeks. This TCR was sampled from an adult who was a healthcare worker with PCR-confirmed SARS-CoV-2 infection or an uninfected control (not recorded which). The rearranged segments are TRBV20-1 and TRBJ2-6; no confident D gene assignment can be made. Sequenced here: whole blood, sampled at baseline. In nucleotides, the sequence is TGCAGTGCTGCACAGACACCCTCTGGGGCCAACGTCCTGACTTTC. Translated, this is CSAAQTPSGANVLTF.